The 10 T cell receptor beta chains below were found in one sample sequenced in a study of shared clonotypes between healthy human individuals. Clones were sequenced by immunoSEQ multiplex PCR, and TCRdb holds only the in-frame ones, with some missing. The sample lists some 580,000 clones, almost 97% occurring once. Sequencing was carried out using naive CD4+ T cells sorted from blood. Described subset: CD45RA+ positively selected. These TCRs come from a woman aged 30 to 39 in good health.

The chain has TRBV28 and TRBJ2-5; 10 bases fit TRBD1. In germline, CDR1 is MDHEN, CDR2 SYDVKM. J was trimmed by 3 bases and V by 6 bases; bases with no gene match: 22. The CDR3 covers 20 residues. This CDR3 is CASSSPLGTGVRGAEETQYF. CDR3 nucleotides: TGTGCCAGCAGCTCACCGCTGGGGACAGGGGTTCGTGGTGCGGAAGAGACCCAGTACTTC.

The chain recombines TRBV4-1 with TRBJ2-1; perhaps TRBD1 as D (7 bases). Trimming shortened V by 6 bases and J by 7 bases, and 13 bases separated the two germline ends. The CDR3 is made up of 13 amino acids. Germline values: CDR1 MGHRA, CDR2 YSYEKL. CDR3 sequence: CASRPTGRNEQFF. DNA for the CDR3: TGCGCCAGCAGACCGACAGGGAGGAATGAGCAGTTCTTC.

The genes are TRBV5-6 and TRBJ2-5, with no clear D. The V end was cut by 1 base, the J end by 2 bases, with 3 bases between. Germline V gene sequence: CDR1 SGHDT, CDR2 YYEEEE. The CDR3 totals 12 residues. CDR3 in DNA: TGTGCCAGCAGCTTGCTTCAAGAGACCCAGTACTTC. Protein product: CASSLLQETQYF.

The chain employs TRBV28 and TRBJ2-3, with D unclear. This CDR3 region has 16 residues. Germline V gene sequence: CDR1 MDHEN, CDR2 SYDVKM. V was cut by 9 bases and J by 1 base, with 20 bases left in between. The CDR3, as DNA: TGTGCCAGTTCCGGGCCAGCGCAACACCGCACAGATACGCAGTATTTT. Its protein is CASSGPAQHRTDTQYF.

Written as DNA, the CDR3 is TGTGCCAGCAGCGATACGGGACACCCAAACTATGGCTACACCTTC. Protein product: CASSDTGHPNYGYTF. The chain uses TRBV9 and TRBJ1-2; possible D gene TRBD1, 6 bases. The CDR3 has 15 residues. Germline values: CDR1 SGDLS, CDR2 YYNGEE. With 3 bases removed from V and 2 bases from J, the gap between germline ends came to 14 bases.

The CDR3 nucleotides read TGTGCCAGCAGCCCGACTAGCGGGATTACAGATACGCAGTATTTT. Residues: CASSPTSGITDTQYF. The chain is built from TRBV7-7 and TRBJ2-3; 11 bases map to TRBD2. The CDR3 sequence is 15 residues long. V trimming: 5 bases; J trimming: 3 bases; junction bases outside the gene matches: 4. Germline CDR1 and CDR2: SSHAT and FNYEAQ (reference sequence).

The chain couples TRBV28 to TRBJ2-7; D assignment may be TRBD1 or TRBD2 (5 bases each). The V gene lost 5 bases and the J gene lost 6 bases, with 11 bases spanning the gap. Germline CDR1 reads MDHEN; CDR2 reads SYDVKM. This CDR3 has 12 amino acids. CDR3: CASSPEGIEQYF. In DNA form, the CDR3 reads TGTGCCAGCAGTCCTGAGGGGATCGAGCAGTACTTC.

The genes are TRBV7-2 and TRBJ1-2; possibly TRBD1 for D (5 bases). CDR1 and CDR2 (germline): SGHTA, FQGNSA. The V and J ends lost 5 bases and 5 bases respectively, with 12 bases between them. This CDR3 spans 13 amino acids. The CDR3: CASSRPGWYGYTF. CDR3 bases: TGTGCCAGCAGCAGGCCAGGGTGGTATGGCTACACCTTC. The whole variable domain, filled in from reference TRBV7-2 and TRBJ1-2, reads GAGVSQSPSNKVTEKGKDVELRCDPISGHTALYWYRQSLGQGLEFLIYFQGNSAPDKSGLPSDRFSAERTGGSVSTLTIQRTQQEDSAVYLCASSRPGWYGYTFGSGTRLTVV.

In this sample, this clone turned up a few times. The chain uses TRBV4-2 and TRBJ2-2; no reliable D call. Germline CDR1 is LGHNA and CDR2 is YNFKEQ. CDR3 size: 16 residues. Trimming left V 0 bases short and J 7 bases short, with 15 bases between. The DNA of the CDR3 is TGTGCCAGCAGCCAAGATCGGGTTAGCTCGGTCGGGGAGCTGTTTTTT. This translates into CASSQDRVSSVGELFF.

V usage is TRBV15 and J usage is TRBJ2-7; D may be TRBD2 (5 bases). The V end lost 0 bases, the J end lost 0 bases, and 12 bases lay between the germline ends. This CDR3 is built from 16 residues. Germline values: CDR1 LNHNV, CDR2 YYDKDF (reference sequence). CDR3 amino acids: CATSRDVDSSSYEQYF. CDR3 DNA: TGTGCCACCAGCAGAGATGTGGACTCGAGCTCCTACGAGCAGTACTTC.